This paragraph reports one T cell receptor (beta chain). The data belong to a study of blood T cell repertoires in COVID-19. Study-wide context: Italy, Spain and the United States were the sources of the convalescent and acute COVID-19 samples. From T cells, B-cell-depleted T cells, or PBMCs came the material, which was cDNA or gDNA.

Study processing details: Amplification from reference gene primers served as the basis for estimated nucleated cell counts. Sequenced by immunoSEQ multiplex PCR; TCRdb stores in-frame clones only, minus some. D and trimming were read from the DNA, whereas the V and J calls and clone size are those reported in that table. The sample consists of 270,000 or so clones, 89% of them appearing once. The sequence was obtained from a woman in her forties who had recovered from COVID-19. The material sequenced was peripheral blood.

The CDR3 sequence: CASSQFYSGNTIYF. The CDR3 nucleotides read TGTGCCAGCAGCCAATTCTACTCTGGAAACACCATATATTTT. This sequence joins TRBV3-1 (or the pseudogene TRBV3-2) and TRBJ1-3; D gene ambiguous. V gave up 2 bases and J gave up 0 bases, with 5 bases separating them. This CDR3 has 14 residues. CDR1 and CDR2 from the germline V gene are LGHDT and YNNKEL (reference sequence).